One and the same sample provided the 32 T cell receptor beta chains below, sequenced in a study of blood T cell repertoires in COVID-19. This table comes from immunoSEQ multiplex PCR, and its TCRdb copy is limited to in-frame clones, with some not included. The data contain 220,000 or so clones, 80% to 85% of them singletons. Sequenced sample: PBMCs or T cells enriched from blood (not recorded which). Every receptor here comes from a woman aged 40 to 55 who had recovered from COVID-19.

The CDR3: CASSQRSSTEAFF. The CDR3 DNA reads as TGCGCCAGCAGCCAACGGAGTTCCACTGAAGCTTTCTTT. The rearrangement joins TRBV4-3 to TRBJ1-1, with D uncertain. V was clipped by 2 bases and J by 4 bases, with 8 bases between them. The length of the CDR3 is 13 residues. Germline V gene lookup returns CDR1 LGHNA and CDR2 YSLEER.

The chain has TRBV4-3 and TRBJ2-1, with TRBD2 identical over 12 bases. Germline V gene lookup returns CDR1 LGHNA and CDR2 YSLEER. The V gene end was trimmed by 2 bases and the J gene end by 5 bases; junction bases not matched to a gene: 7. CDR3 length: 17 residues. The DNA of the CDR3 is TGCGCCAGCAGCCAACTGCGAGCTAGCGGGAGGGACAATGAGCAGTTCTTC. This translates into CASSQLRASGRDNEQFF.

The genes are TRBV7-2 and TRBJ2-1, with 9 bases that match TRBD1. The germline V gene encodes CDR1 SGHTA and CDR2 FQGNSA. There are 15 residues in the CDR3. Trimming cost V 5 bases and J 6 bases; bases outside gene matches: 8. CDR3 nucleotides: TGTGCCAGCAGCCCGGGACAGGGATGGGGCAATGAGCAGTTCTTC. Translated, it gives CASSPGQGWGNEQFF.

This chain joins TRBV18 and TRBJ2-4, with D possibly matching TRBD1 (5 bases). The CDR3 loop spans 15 amino acids. Per germline, CDR1 KGHSH and CDR2 LQKENI. V was trimmed by 3 bases and J by 8 bases, leaving 17 bases between them. CDR3 nucleotide sequence: TGTGCCAGCTCACCTGGGCGGCAGGGTGTCGACATTCAGTACTTC. This sequence encodes CASSPGRQGVDIQYF.

The J gene is TRBJ1-5, the V gene TRBV28; D not resolved. Trimming removed 3 bases from V and 11 bases from J, with 8 bases in between. Per germline, CDR1 MDHEN and CDR2 SYDVKM. This CDR3 has 11 residues. The CDR3 here is CASSLGETQHF. The CDR3 nucleotides read TGTGCCAGCAGTTTGGGAGAGACCCAGCATTTT.

The rearrangement joins TRBV5-4 to TRBJ2-2; D is perhaps TRBD1 (5 bases). Germline CDR1 is SGHNT and CDR2 is YYREEE (reference sequence). The V gene lost 9 bases and the J gene lost 0 bases, with 18 bases spanning the gap. The CDR3 is made up of 16 amino acids. This chain's CDR3 is CATFKGQATNTGELFF. The CDR3 bases are TGTGCCACCTTCAAGGGGCAAGCGACGAACACCGGGGAGCTGTTTTTT.

The chain employs TRBV27 and TRBJ2-1; perhaps TRBD2 as D (5 bases). This CDR3 is 16 amino acids long. The V gene's germline CDR1 is MNHEY and CDR2 SMNVEV (reference sequence). With 5 bases removed from V and 4 bases from J, the gap between germline ends came to 18 bases. Here the CDR3 DNA reads TGTGCCAGCAGTGCCCCCCGGGCTCCGGGGTACAATGAGCAGTTCTTC. It specifies CASSAPRAPGYNEQFF.

Comment on this clone: Within the sample, other DNA sequences also encode this same CDR3. The chain joins TRBV18 to TRBJ2-1; maybe TRBD1 (5 bases). From germline, CDR1 is KGHSH and CDR2 LQKENI. Trimming cost V 3 bases and J 4 bases, with 16 bases left between them. This CDR3 spans 16 amino acids. The CDR3 spells CASSPPGQGSYNEQFF. DNA of the CDR3: TGTGCCAGCTCACCCCCCGGACAAGGAAGTTACAATGAGCAGTTCTTC.

The chain uses TRBV18 and TRBJ2-1, with D uncertain. Trimming removed 1 base from V and 6 bases from J, with 10 bases in between. The CDR3 runs 14 residues. CDR1 and CDR2 from the germline V gene are KGHSH and LQKENI. As DNA, the CDR3 is TGTGCCAGCTCACCACGAACTATCGGCAATGAGCAGTTCTTC. The encoded protein is CASSPRTIGNEQFF.

This clone was detected a few times. The rearrangement links TRBV7-6 to TRBJ2-4; the D gene is possibly TRBD2 (6 bases). Trimming shortened V by 2 bases and J by 1 base, and 24 bases separated the two germline ends. The CDR3 covers 20 residues. The germline V gene has CDR1 SGHVS and CDR2 FNYEAQ. Here the CDR3 reads CASSLKGTLAAPRAKNIQYF. The CDR3 bases are TGTGCCAGCAGCTTAAAAGGGACCTTAGCGGCCCCGAGGGCCAAAAACATTCAGTACTTC.

The V call is TRBV10-3, the J call TRBJ2-7; 12 bases agree with TRBD1. V trimming: 0 bases; J trimming: 2 bases; junction bases outside the gene matches: 14. Germline loops: CDR1 ENHRY, CDR2 SYGVKD. The CDR3 sequence is 20 residues long. CDR3 loop: CAISESGGQGASASAYEQYV. DNA for the CDR3: TGTGCCATCAGTGAGTCTGGGGGACAGGGGGCTAGCGCATCAGCCTACGAGCAGTACGTC.

The rearrangement joins TRBV12-5 to TRBJ2-3; 9 bases align to TRBD1. The CDR3 extends over 17 amino acids. Germline V lookup: CDR1 LGHNT, CDR2 FRNRAP. Trimming took 2 bases from V and 4 from J; bases not matched to a gene: 10. In DNA form, the CDR3 reads TGTGCTAGTGGTTTGCTCTGGACAGGGGTGGCCGCAGATACGCAGTATTTT. This codes for CASGLLWTGVAADTQYF.

The chain uses TRBV9 and TRBJ1-4, with 7 bases matching TRBD1. The CDR3 runs 13 residues. The V and J ends lost 4 bases and 5 bases, in that order; junction bases with no gene match: 2. CDR1 is SGDLS and CDR2 is YYNGEE in the germline V gene. CDR3 protein: CASSSGQNEKLFF. The CDR3 bases are TGTGCCAGCAGCTCGGGACAGAATGAAAAACTGTTTTTT.

The rearrangement joins TRBV4-1 to TRBJ1-4, with a tentative D call TRBD1 (6 bases). In germline, CDR1 is MGHRA, CDR2 YSYEKL. Trimming took 4 bases from V and 0 from J, leaving 12 bases between them. CDR3 length equals 16 residues. CDR3 loop: CASSLTGYTTNEKLFF. The CDR3 bases are TGCGCCAGCAGCCTAACAGGGTACACAACTAATGAAAAACTGTTTTTT.

The chain couples TRBV7-6 to TRBJ1-3; no clear D gene. Trimming took off 5 bases at V and 4 bases at J, with 6 bases between the two ends. Germline V gene sequence: CDR1 SGHVS, CDR2 FNYEAQ. CDR3 length equals 12 residues. The chain's CDR3 is CASSPLGNTIYF. CDR3 in DNA: TGTGCCAGCAGCCCCTTGGGAAACACCATATATTTT.

This chain links TRBV27 with TRBJ2-7; 10 bases are a match to TRBD2. This CDR3 region has 14 residues. Unmatched junction bases numbered 6, after V lost 5 bases and J lost 5 bases. Germline V CDR1 and CDR2: MNHEY, SMNVEV (reference sequence). CDR3 coding DNA: TGTGCCAGCAGTGAGCGGGAGGGCCGGGACGAGCAGTACTTC. Translation gives CASSEREGRDEQYF.

The chain carries TRBV5-5 and TRBJ2-1; D perhaps matches TRBD1 (5 bases). The CDR3 contains 17 residues. Germline CDR1 and CDR2: SGHKS and YYEKEE (reference sequence). V lost 0 bases to trimming and J lost 4 bases, with 17 bases between them. CDR3 region: CASSLAPGPSGYNEQFF. The DNA of the CDR3 is TGTGCCAGCAGCTTGGCCCCAGGCCCTTCAGGGTACAATGAGCAGTTCTTC.

This sequence joins TRBV10-1 and TRBJ2-1; D not certain. CDR1 is WNHNN, CDR2 SYGVQD, per germline (reference sequence). The CDR3 consists of 8 residues. The CDR3 DNA reads as TGCGTCTTCCATGAGCAGTTCTTC. Protein product: CVFHEQFF.

The chain recombines TRBV2 with TRBJ2-1, with 12 positions matching TRBD2. V trimming: 11 bases; J trimming: 3 bases; junction bases outside the gene matches: 8. The CDR3 has 15 residues. Per germline, CDR1 SNHLY and CDR2 FYNNEI. CDR3 sequence (DNA): TGTGCCTCACGAAGGACTAGCGGGATCTACAATGAGCAGTTCTTC. It encodes CASRRTSGIYNEQFF.

The chain couples TRBV7-9 to TRBJ2-3; 9 bases align to TRBD2. The germline V gene has CDR1 SEHNR and CDR2 FQNEAQ (reference sequence). The CDR3 has 15 amino acids. The V gene end was trimmed by 2 bases and the J gene end by 6 bases; junction bases not matched to a gene: 6. The chain's CDR3 is CASSLLAGITDTQYF. The CDR3 DNA follows: TGTGCCAGCAGCTTACTAGCGGGAATAACGGATACGCAGTATTTT.

V and J are TRBV6-1 and TRBJ1-4; no definite D call. V lost 1 base to trimming and J lost 0 bases, with 6 bases between them. The length of the CDR3 is 15 residues. Germline CDR1 MNHNS, CDR2 SASEGT. CDR3: CASSEGGATNEKLFF. The DNA of the CDR3 is TGTGCCAGCAGTGAAGGAGGTGCAACTAATGAAAAACTGTTTTTT.

The chain links TRBV15 to TRBJ1-5, with D possibly TRBD1 on 6 matching bases. Trimming removed 5 bases from V and 2 bases from J, with 25 bases in between. The CDR3 sequence is 19 residues long. CDR1 is LNHNV and CDR2 is YYDKDF in the germline V gene (reference sequence). This CDR3 is CATSGSQGAGVWGNQPQHF. CDR3 bases: TGTGCCACCAGCGGCTCACAGGGAGCGGGGGTTTGGGGCAATCAGCCCCAGCATTTT.

This clone was seen only once. This chain uses TRBV11-2 with TRBJ2-4; TRBD1 matches at 10 bases. Germline CDR1 and CDR2: SGHAT and FQNNGV. The CDR3 loop spans 15 amino acids. V gave up 3 bases and J gave up 3 bases; unmatched junction bases: 2. The CDR3 DNA sequence: TGTGCCAGCAGCTTTGGGACAGGGGTCAAAAACATTCAGTACTTC. This sequence encodes CASSFGTGVKNIQYF.

The genes are TRBV10-3 and TRBJ2-1; TRBD2 agrees at 9 bases. The CDR3 is 19 residues long. CDR1 is ENHRY, CDR2 SYGVKD, per germline. V lost 5 bases to trimming and J lost 5 bases; unmatched junction nucleotides: 19. The CDR3 nucleotides read TGTGCCATCAGTCCCCTAGCGGGAATAGGCCTACGGTCCGACAATGAGCAGTTCTTC. It translates to CAISPLAGIGLRSDNEQFF.

This clone was recorded a few times. The chain links TRBV4-1 to TRBJ2-1; 10 bases line up with TRBD2. V dropped 5 bases and J dropped 2; count of bases not matched to a gene: 6. Germline V CDR1 and CDR2: MGHRA, YSYEKL. The CDR3 has 16 residues. The DNA of the CDR3 is TGCGCCAGCAGCTCCCGGACTAGCGGAGCCTACAATGAGCAGTTCTTC. This codes for CASSSRTSGAYNEQFF.

This chain links TRBV3-1 (or the pseudogene TRBV3-2) with TRBJ2-1, with 11 bases aligning to TRBD2. The germline V gene encodes CDR1 LGHDT and CDR2 YNNKEL (reference sequence). The junction had 5 bases not matched to a gene; V was cut back by 4 bases and J by 3 bases. The CDR3 length is 16 residues. The CDR3 DNA follows: TGTGCCAGCAGCCCCATCACTAGCGGGAGCTACAATGAGCAGTTCTTC. This gives the protein CASSPITSGSYNEQFF.

This clone was seen just once. The chain recombines TRBV24-1 with TRBJ2-5; TRBD1 matches at 10 bases. The V and J ends lost 7 bases and 3 bases, in that order; junction bases with no gene match: 4. Germline CDR1 KGHDR, CDR2 SFDVKD. The CDR3 covers 14 residues. The chain's CDR3 is CATSGQGVEETQYF. The CDR3 DNA reads as TGTGCCACCAGCGGACAGGGGGTAGAAGAGACCCAGTACTTC.

This chain connects TRBV30 to TRBJ1-2, with D possibly being TRBD1 (5 bases). Germline CDR1 reads GTSNPN; CDR2 reads SVGIG (reference sequence). The V gene lost 0 bases and the J gene lost 3 bases, with 8 bases spanning the gap. The length of the CDR3 is 13 residues. CDR3 loop: CAWSVRGYYGYTF. The CDR3 region has the DNA TGTGCCTGGAGTGTTCGGGGGTACTATGGCTACACCTTC.

This clone was observed a handful of times. The genes are TRBV12-5 and TRBJ2-3; 9 bases match TRBD2. V lost 5 bases to trimming and J lost 3 bases; unmatched junction nucleotides: 9. CDR3 length equals 16 residues. The V gene's germline CDR1 is LGHNT and CDR2 FRNRAP. The CDR3 DNA reads as TGTGCTAGTGGTCCTCCGAGACTAGCGGATACAGATACGCAGTATTTT. This codes for CASGPPRLADTDTQYF.

The V and J genes are TRBV5-1 and TRBJ2-3, with TRBD2 matching 7 bases. J lost 2 bases, V lost 1 base, and 4 bases had no gene match. The CDR3 has 15 residues. Per germline, CDR1 SGHRS and CDR2 YFSETQ. The CDR3, as DNA: TGCGCCAGCAGCTTGTCCGGGAGGTACACAGATACGCAGTATTTT. It translates to CASSLSGRYTDTQYF.

This chain connects TRBV19 to TRBJ1-2; D is ambiguous. Between the trimmed V and J ends, which lost 8 bases and 8 bases, there was a span of 21 bases. Germline values: CDR1 LNHDA, CDR2 SQIVND (reference sequence). The CDR3 length is 14 residues. In DNA form, the CDR3 reads TGTGCCAGTTTTACAAAATATGGCATTCAAGGCTACACCTTC. Residues: CASFTKYGIQGYTF.

The chain is built from TRBV12-3 or TRBV12-4 and TRBJ2-1; 9 bases are a match to TRBD1. Trimming took 6 bases from V and 7 from J; bases not matched to a gene: 4. The CDR3 totals 13 residues. The CDR3 nucleotides read TGTGCCAGCAGCCGGGACAGGGTTAATGAGCAGTTCTTC. Protein sequence: CASSRDRVNEQFF.